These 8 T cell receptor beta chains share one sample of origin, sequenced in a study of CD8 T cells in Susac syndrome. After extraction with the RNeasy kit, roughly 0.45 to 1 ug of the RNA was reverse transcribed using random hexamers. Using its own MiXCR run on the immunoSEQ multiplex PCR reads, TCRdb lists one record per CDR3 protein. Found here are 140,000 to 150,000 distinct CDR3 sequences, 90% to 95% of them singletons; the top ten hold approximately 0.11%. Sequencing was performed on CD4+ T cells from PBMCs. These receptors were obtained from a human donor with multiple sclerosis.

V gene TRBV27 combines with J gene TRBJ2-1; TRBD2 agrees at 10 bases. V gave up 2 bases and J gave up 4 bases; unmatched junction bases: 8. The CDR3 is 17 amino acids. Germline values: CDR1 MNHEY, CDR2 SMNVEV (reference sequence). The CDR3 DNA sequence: TGTGCCAGCAGTTTAAGCCCTTCTAGCGGGGGTTACAATGAGCAGTTCTTC. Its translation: CASSLSPSSGGYNEQFF.

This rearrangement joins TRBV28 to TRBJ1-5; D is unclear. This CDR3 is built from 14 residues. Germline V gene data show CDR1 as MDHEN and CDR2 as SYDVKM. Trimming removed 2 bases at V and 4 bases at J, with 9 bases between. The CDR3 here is CASSLRQYNQPQHF. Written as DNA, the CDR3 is TGTGCCAGCAGTTTAAGGCAGTATAATCAGCCCCAGCATTTT.

DNA of the CDR3: TGTGCCAGCTCACCGTCAGGGGATTTCTACGAGCAGTACTTC. It encodes CASSPSGDFYEQYF. J is TRBJ2-7 and V is TRBV18, with TRBD1 as a possible D gene (6 bases). The CDR3 loop spans 14 amino acids. V was clipped by 3 bases and J by 3 bases, with 12 bases between them. Germline assignment: CDR1 KGHSH and CDR2 LQKENI.

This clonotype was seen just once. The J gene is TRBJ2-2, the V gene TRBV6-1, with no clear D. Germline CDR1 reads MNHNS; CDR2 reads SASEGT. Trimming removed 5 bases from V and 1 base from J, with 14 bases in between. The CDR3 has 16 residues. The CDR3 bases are TGTGCCAGCAGTCCGAAACTACACCGGAACACCGGGGAGCTGTTTTTT. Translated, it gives CASSPKLHRNTGELFF.

The DNA of the CDR3 is TGTGCCAGCAGGCACACCCCCCAAGAGACCCAGTACTTC. This translates into CASRHTPQETQYF. The chain couples TRBV14 to TRBJ2-5, with D unclear. From germline, CDR1 is SGHDN and CDR2 FVKESK. Trimming pared 6 bases from V and 1 base from J, leaving 9 bases between. This CDR3 has 13 amino acids.

As DNA, the CDR3 is TGTGCCTGGGTTGGGACCAACGAGCAGTTCTTC. Protein sequence: CAWVGTNEQFF. The chain recombines TRBV30 with TRBJ2-1; D may be TRBD1 or TRBD2 (5 bases each). V was trimmed by 5 bases and J by 10 bases, leaving 12 bases between them. CDR3 size: 11 residues. CDR1 GTSNPN and CDR2 SVGIG come from the germline V gene (reference sequence).

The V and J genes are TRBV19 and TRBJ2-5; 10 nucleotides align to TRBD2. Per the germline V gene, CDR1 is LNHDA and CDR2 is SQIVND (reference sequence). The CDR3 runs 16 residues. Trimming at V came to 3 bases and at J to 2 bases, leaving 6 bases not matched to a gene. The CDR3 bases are TGTGCCAGTAGTATTATGGCTAGCGGGGGACAAGAGACCCAGTACTTC. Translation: CASSIMASGGQETQYF.

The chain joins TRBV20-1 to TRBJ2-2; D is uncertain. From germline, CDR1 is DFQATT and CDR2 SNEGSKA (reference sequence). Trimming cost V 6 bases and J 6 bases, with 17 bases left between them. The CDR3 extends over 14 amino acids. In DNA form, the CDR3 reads TGCAGTGCCATGGCTCGGTATAGAGCCGGGGAGCTGTTTTTT. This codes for CSAMARYRAGELFF.